This T cell receptor (beta chain) was captured by sequencing in a study of control samples from healthy donors and cancer patients. This clone has just one count. Germline assignment: CDR1 LNHNV and CDR2 YYDKDF (reference sequence). The germline V and J ends were trimmed by 0 bases and 1 base, with 7 bases remaining between them. The CDR3 totals 14 residues. Method: immunoSEQ multiplex PCR; TCRdb's copy keeps in-frame clones and lacks some. The repertoire holds about 120,000 clones, with roughly 90% as singletons. Sequenced sample: blood. The source of this sequence is a man over 45 in good health. The rearrangement joins TRBV15 to TRBJ2-7, with D perhaps matching TRBD2 (5 bases). The CDR3 sequence: CATSRDWTSYEQYF. Written as DNA, the CDR3 is TGTGCCACCAGCAGAGATTGGACTTCCTACGAGCAGTACTTC.